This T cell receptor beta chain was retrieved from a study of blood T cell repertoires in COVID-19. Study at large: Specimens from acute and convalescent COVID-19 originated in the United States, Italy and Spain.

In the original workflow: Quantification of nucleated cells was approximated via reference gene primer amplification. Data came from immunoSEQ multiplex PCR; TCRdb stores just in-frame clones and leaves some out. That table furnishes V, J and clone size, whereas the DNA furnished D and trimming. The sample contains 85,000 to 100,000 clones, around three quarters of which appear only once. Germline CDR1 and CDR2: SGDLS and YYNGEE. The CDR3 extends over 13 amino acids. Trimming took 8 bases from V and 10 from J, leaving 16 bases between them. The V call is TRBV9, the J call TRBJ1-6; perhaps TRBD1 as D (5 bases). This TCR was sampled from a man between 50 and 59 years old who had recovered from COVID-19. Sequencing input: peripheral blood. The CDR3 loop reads CASDRGWDSPLHF. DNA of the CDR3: TGTGCCAGTGACCGGGGGTGGGACTCACCCCTCCACTTT. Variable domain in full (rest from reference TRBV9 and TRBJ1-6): DSGVTQTPKHLITATGQRVTLRCSPRSGDLSVYWYQQSLDQGLQFLIQYYNGEERAKGNILERFSAQQFPDLHSELNLSSLELGDSALYFCASDRGWDSPLHFGNGTRLTVT.